The clone carrying this T cell receptor beta chain was observed many times. The antigen is unknown. The sample belongs to a study of Graves' ophthalmopathy and Graves' hyperthyroidism. Study-level background: The authors collected peripheral blood at initial diagnosis, before any treatment.

Overall study findings and caveats: With just over 70% sensitivity and 72% to 80% specificity, the model predicted ophthalmopathy progression.

The authors amplified TCR beta CDR3 regions from RNA transcripts. Scientists carried out first-round RT-PCR using HTBI primers and then a second-round multiplex PCR. TCRdb redid the calling of the multiplex PCR reads with MiXCR, one entry per CDR3 protein. The sample includes just over 600,000 distinct CDR3 sequences, roughly 20% of them seen just once. This CDR3 region has 15 residues. The V gene's germline CDR1 is ENHRY and CDR2 SYGVKD. The germline V and J ends were trimmed by 2 bases and 1 base, with 11 bases remaining between them. The sequence came from a woman aged 18-30 years with stable Graves' hyperthyroidism. Some clones in this sample may be carry-over from other donors' samples. The V call is TRBV10-3, the J call TRBJ1-1; maybe TRBD1 (5 bases). Sequencing input: peripheral blood. CDR3 in amino acids: CAISERGEENTEAFF. CDR3 nucleotides: TGTGCCATCAGTGAGAGAGGGGAAGAGAACACTGAAGCTTTCTTT.